This T cell receptor (beta chain) was documented in a study of neurological immune-mediated disorders. The wider study: There were around 35 multiple sclerosis patients; around 31 were relapsing-remitting and 3 were secondary progressive.

Sorted libraries used about 930,000 CD4+ or CD8+ T cells. The CDR3 has 16 amino acids. Trimming took 6 bases from V and 0 from J; bases not matched to a gene: 6. The germline V gene has CDR1 DFQATT and CDR2 SNEGSKA (reference sequence). The cDNA was generated through 5'RACE incorporating 10-nucleotide random UMIs. From the 5' RACE reads, TCRdb called clonotypes with MiXCR, one entry per CDR3 protein. The top ten hold 1.3% to 1.5% of the sample, which has around 52,000 distinct CDR3 sequences, around 5.8% seen once. A word on this clonotype: What it recognizes is unknown.

Study-level points and caveats: Expanded clones shared no identical CDR3 amino acid sequences across subjects, which suggested private TCR-beta repertoires in all groups.

The source of this sequence is a young woman with multiple sclerosis. Input material: CD4+ T cells from blood. The V gene is TRBV20-1, the J gene TRBJ2-1, with TRBD2 matching 12 bases. This CDR3 is CSAPRTSGDSYNEQFF. CDR3 sequence (DNA): TGCAGTGCCCCGAGGACTAGCGGGGACTCCTACAATGAGCAGTTCTTC.